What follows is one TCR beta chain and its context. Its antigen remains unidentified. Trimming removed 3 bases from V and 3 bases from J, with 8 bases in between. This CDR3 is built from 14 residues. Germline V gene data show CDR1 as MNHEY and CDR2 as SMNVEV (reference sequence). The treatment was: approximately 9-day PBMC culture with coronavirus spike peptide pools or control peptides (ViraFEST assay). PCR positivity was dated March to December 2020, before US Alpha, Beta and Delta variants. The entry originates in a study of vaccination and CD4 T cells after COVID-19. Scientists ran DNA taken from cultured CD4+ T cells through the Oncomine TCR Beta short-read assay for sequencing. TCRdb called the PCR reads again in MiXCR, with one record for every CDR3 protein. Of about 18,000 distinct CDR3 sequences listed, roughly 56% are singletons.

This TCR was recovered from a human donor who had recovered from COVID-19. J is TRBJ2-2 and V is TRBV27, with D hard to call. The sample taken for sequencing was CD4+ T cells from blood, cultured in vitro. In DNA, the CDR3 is TGTGCCAGCAGTTTCACGTGGGACACCGGGGAGCTGTTTTTT. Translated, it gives CASSFTWDTGELFF.